This TCR beta chain appears in the sequencing data of a study of CD8+CD57+ T cells in acquired aplastic anemia. As for the study in general: Sorted CD4+ plus CD8+ cells gave DNA averaging around 3 ug. Healthy donor CD4+ cell samples had a mean of roughly 10 million reads. Regarding the study as a whole: Common to patients and controls were 25 to 30 CD8+ CDR3 sequences.

V was shortened by 4 bases and J by 3 bases, with 10 bases between the two germline ends. Germline CDR1 is SGHTA and CDR2 is FQGNSA. This CDR3 contains 13 residues. The use of genomic DNA as template underpinned the TCR beta VDJ and CDR3 profiling. From the reads, TCRdb called clonotypes with MiXCR, one entry per CDR3 protein. Of about 210,000 distinct CDR3 sequences listed, approximately 57% are singletons. Concerning this clonotype itself: As yet, its antigen is unknown.

The chain employs TRBV7-2 and TRBJ2-7, with D possibly being TRBD1 or TRBD2 (5 bases each). The sample consisted of sorted CD4+, CD8+, or CD8+CD57+ T cells (not recorded which) from PBMCs. This clonotype originated in a human donor in good health. The DNA for the CDR3 is TGTGCCAGCAGCTCCGGGACGGTCTACGAGCAGTACTTC. Translation gives CASSSGTVYEQYF.